This T cell receptor (beta chain) was recorded in a study of cytotoxic CD8 clonotypes in ibrutinib-treated CLL. Study-level information: Each sample contained, on average, roughly 280,000 productive templates and tens of thousands of productive rearrangements.

Measured with immunoSEQ multiplex PCR; TCRdb has only the in-frame clones, and not every one. The sample carries over 250,000 clones, roughly four fifths recorded once. The source is a human donor with chronic lymphocytic leukemia. Sequencing used PBMCs, obtained at disease progression, from a patient treated with ibrutinib.

Here the CDR3 reads CASSPIGTGVEQYF. CDR3 nucleotides: TGTGCCAGCAGCCCAATCGGGACAGGGGTCGAGCAGTACTTC. The V and J genes are TRBV11-2 and TRBJ2-7; 10 bases match TRBD1. This CDR3 has 14 residues. Germline CDR1 is SGHAT and CDR2 is FQNNGV. After removal of 5 bases from V and 6 bases from J, the junction contained 7 bases not matched to a gene.